One sample yielded the 16 T cell receptor beta chains listed below, sequenced in a study of T cell changes during pregnancy in multiple sclerosis. Libraries were prepared by immunoSEQ multiplex PCR; TCRdb keeps only in-frame clonotypes and omits some of them. The sample lists more than 45,000 clones; 85% to 95% were seen once. The sample in question was CD4+ T cells from peripheral blood mononuclear cells, obtained in the second trimester of pregnancy. The source of these receptors is a female donor with multiple sclerosis, enrolled in a pregnancy study.

In its sample, this clone ranks as medium-sized. The J gene is TRBJ1-2, the V gene TRBV7-2; D gene uncertain. CDR1 is SGHTA and CDR2 is FQGNSA in the germline V gene. V lost 5 bases to trimming and J lost 3 bases, with 7 bases between them. This CDR3 comprises 12 residues. The CDR3 nucleotides are TGTGCCAGCAGCATGAACTACTATGGCTACACCTTC. Translating it yields CASSMNYYGYTF.

This rearrangement joins TRBV6-5 to TRBJ1-1; 8 positions agree with TRBD1. V lost 3 bases to trimming and J lost 4 bases; unmatched junction nucleotides: 10. Germline CDR1 and CDR2: MNHEY and SVGAGI. The CDR3 is made up of 16 amino acids. The CDR3 protein is CASSYSRTGLSTEAFF. Written as DNA, the CDR3 is TGTGCCAGCAGTTATTCTCGGACAGGGTTGAGCACTGAAGCTTTCTTT.

This clone was seen a single time. The J gene is TRBJ1-1, the V gene TRBV4-2, with D possibly TRBD1 on 6 matching bases. CDR1 and CDR2 from the germline V gene are LGHNA and YNFKEQ. V was clipped by 4 bases and J by 1 base, with 16 bases between them. The CDR3 totals 16 residues. CDR3 protein: CASSLRQMTGNTEAFF. CDR3 DNA sequence: TGTGCCAGCAGCCTAAGGCAAATGACAGGGAACACTGAAGCTTTCTTT.

This clone was recorded once. The rearrangement links TRBV6-5 to TRBJ1-5, with 8 bases that match TRBD1. This CDR3 spans 15 amino acids. Germline V gene sequence: CDR1 MNHEY, CDR2 SVGAGI. The junction had 10 bases not matched to a gene; V was cut back by 6 bases and J by 6 bases. The CDR3 DNA is TGTGCCAGCAGGCCCCCCGGACAGGGTACTCAGCCCCAGCATTTT. It is translated as CASRPPGQGTQPQHF.

V usage is TRBV9 and J usage is TRBJ2-2; D is uncertain. The CDR3 is 14 residues long. Trimming removed 3 bases at V and 1 base at J, with 7 bases between. Germline V gene lookup returns CDR1 SGDLS and CDR2 YYNGEE. As DNA, the CDR3 is TGTGCCAGCAGCGATCAGGTGAACACCGGGGAGCTGTTTTTT. Encoded protein: CASSDQVNTGELFF.

This clone has only one observation. J is TRBJ2-2 and V is TRBV5-5; TRBD1 aligns across 7 bases. V dropped 5 bases and J dropped 3; count of bases not matched to a gene: 10. The CDR3 length is 16 residues. The germline gives CDR1 SGHKS, CDR2 YYEKEE (reference sequence). CDR3 in DNA: TGTGCCAGCAGTCTGTTGGGACAGACCTACACCGGGGAGCTGTTTTTT. Translation gives CASSLLGQTYTGELFF.

The rearrangement joins TRBV18 to TRBJ1-1, with TRBD1 identical over 8 bases. V dropped 6 bases and J dropped 2; count of bases not matched to a gene: 20. In germline, CDR1 is KGHSH, CDR2 LQKENI. The CDR3 contains 19 residues. Here the CDR3 DNA reads TGTGCCAGCTCCGGGGTCCGCTTACAGGGGGAAGGTGTCAACACTGAAGCTTTCTTT. It translates to CASSGVRLQGEGVNTEAFF.

The rearrangement links TRBV18 to TRBJ2-7; a weak D match, TRBD1 (5 bases). Trimming cost V 2 bases and J 3 bases, with 17 bases left between them. The CDR3 contains 16 residues. CDR1 KGHSH and CDR2 LQKENI come from the germline V gene. The CDR3 reads CASSPALQAPDYEQYF. The CDR3 DNA sequence: TGTGCCAGCTCACCAGCGTTACAGGCCCCAGACTACGAGCAGTACTTC.

The rearrangement uses TRBV5-4 and TRBJ1-1; D might be TRBD1 (5 bases). The V gene lost 0 bases and the J gene lost 5 bases, with 8 bases spanning the gap. CDR3 size: 13 residues. CDR1 is SGHNT and CDR2 is YYREEE in the germline V gene (reference sequence). DNA of the CDR3: TGTGCCAGCAGCTTGGAGGGGTGGACTGAAGCTTTCTTT. It encodes CASSLEGWTEAFF.

The chain carries TRBV6-6 and TRBJ2-3; D unclear. In germline, CDR1 is MNHNY, CDR2 SVGAGI (reference sequence). CDR3 size: 13 residues. V gave up 6 bases and J gave up 2 bases, with 9 bases separating them. The CDR3 here is CASSPRVTDTQYF. In nucleotides, the CDR3 is TGTGCCAGCAGCCCACGGGTCACAGATACGCAGTATTTT.

V usage is TRBV29-1 and J usage is TRBJ1-1, with TRBD1 matching over 7 bases. The CDR3 has 17 residues. V gave up 5 bases and J gave up 6 bases; unmatched junction bases: 21. CDR1 and CDR2 (germline): SQVTM, ANQGSEA. CDR3 residues: CSVFSRQGRVMGPEAFF. CDR3 DNA sequence: TGCAGCGTTTTTAGTCGACAGGGAAGGGTTATGGGTCCTGAAGCTTTCTTT.

This rearrangement joins TRBV7-2 to TRBJ2-7; no clear D. V lost 1 base, J lost 0 bases, and 7 bases lay in between. The CDR3 is 14 residues long. CDR1 is SGHTA, CDR2 FQGNSA, per germline. The CDR3, as DNA: TGTGCCAGCAGCTTAGGGCCTAGCTCCTACGAGCAGTACTTC. The encoded protein is CASSLGPSSYEQYF.

The chain carries TRBV7-8 and TRBJ2-2, with D uncertain. Germline V gene data show CDR1 as SGHVS and CDR2 as FQNEAQ. V was shortened by 2 bases and J by 4 bases, with 11 bases between the two germline ends. This CDR3 comprises 15 residues. The CDR3 bases are TGTGCCAGCAGCTTACTGGTCCCGGGCACCGGGGAGCTGTTTTTT. Translated: CASSLLVPGTGELFF.

CDR3 bases: TGTGCCAGCAGCTTCGCCCTGAAACAGGGGGCCCACGGAAACACCATATATTTT. It is translated as CASSFALKQGAHGNTIYF. The chain joins TRBV9 to TRBJ1-3, with 9 bases aligning to TRBD1. Germline CDR1 is SGDLS and CDR2 is YYNGEE. V shed 4 bases, J shed 4 bases, and the junction held 15 bases outside the gene matches. This CDR3 comprises 18 residues.

The chain joins TRBV5-6 to TRBJ2-7; possible D gene TRBD1, 7 bases. The CDR3 is 16 amino acids. The germline V and J ends were trimmed by 3 bases and 4 bases, with 20 bases remaining between them. CDR1 SGHDT and CDR2 YYEEEE come from the germline V gene. The DNA of the CDR3 is TGTGCCAGCAGCTCCCTAGGACAGGCCCGGGGGTACGAGCAGTACTTC. Translating gives CASSSLGQARGYEQYF.

The chain combines TRBV5-5 with TRBJ1-2; weak D call: TRBD1 (6 bases). The CDR3 is 14 residues long. Trimming shortened V by 0 bases and J by 6 bases, and 12 bases separated the two germline ends. Per germline, CDR1 SGHKS and CDR2 YYEKEE (reference sequence). The CDR3 spells CASSLGQALHGYTF. The CDR3 coding sequence is TGTGCCAGCAGCTTGGGACAGGCCCTCCATGGCTACACCTTC.